The rows below give T cell receptor beta chains drawn from one sample of a study of T cells in Graves' hyperthyroidism and ophthalmopathy. TCRdb called the multiplex PCR reads again in MiXCR, with one record for every CDR3 protein. The sample comprises around 580,000 distinct CDR3 sequences, 15% to 20% of which are singletons, and approximately 20% rests with the top ten. Sequencing input: blood. All receptors come from a young woman with Graves' hyperthyroidism. Each CDR3 is given with its conserved first and last residue. The D gene is left open where the match is weak. Rows may omit the clone size; those that give it use once, few, many or a size class.

v_call,clone_size,d_call,j_call,cdr3_nt,cdr3_aa
TRBV20-1,-,TRBD1,TRBJ1-5,TGCAGTGCTACGGGACAGCCCAATCAGCCCCAGCATTTT,CSATGQPNQPQHF
TRBV28,few,TRBD2,TRBJ2-1,TGTGCCAGCAGTATCTTCTTTCCGGGACTAGCGGGCATTTACTCCTACAATGAGCAGTTCTTC,CASSIFFPGLAGIYSYNEQFF
TRBV29-1,few,-,TRBJ1-2,TGCAGCGTTGATGACCGACGGTACTATGGCTACACCTTC,CSVDDRRYYGYTF
TRBV11-2,many,TRBD2,TRBJ2-5,TGTGCCAGCACAATTGGACTAGCGGTCCAAGAGACCCAGTACTTC,CASTIGLAVQETQYF
TRBV7-2,once,-,TRBJ2-3,TGTGCCAGCAGCCCCGGACTCGGAGTGCTGTCAGATACGCAGTATTTT,CASSPGLGVLSDTQYF
TRBV7-9,many,-,TRBJ2-3,TGTGCCAGCACCTTTCTTGGCACAGATACGCAGTATTTT,CASTFLGTDTQYF
TRBV6-1,many,-,TRBJ2-7,TGTGCCAGCAGCGGAACCGGCCTTTTCCCGTACGAGCAGTACTTC,CASSGTGLFPYEQYF
TRBV11-2,many,-,TRBJ1-5,TGTGCCAGCAGCTTAGCTACCGGGGGCCAGCCCCAGCATTTT,CASSLATGGQPQHF
TRBV4-3,-,-,TRBJ2-3,TGCGCCAGCAGCCGCCAACCGGGACCGAGCACAGATACGCAGTATTTT,CASSRQPGPSTDTQYF
TRBV3-1,many,-,TRBJ2-1,TGTGCCAGCAGCCAAGATCTGAGGAATGAGCAGTTCTTC,CASSQDLRNEQFF
TRBV6-5,few,-,TRBJ2-1,TGTGCCAGCAGTTACGGAGGGGCCGGTATCAATGAGCAGTTCTTC,CASSYGGAGINEQFF
TRBV7-2,many,-,TRBJ2-7,TGTGCCAGCACCACGGCTTGGGCCCCCGTCTACTTC,CASTTAWAPVYF
TRBV7-2,many,TRBD2,TRBJ2-1,TGTGCCAGCAGCTGGAGGCTAGCGGACAATGAGCAGTTCTTC,CASSWRLADNEQFF
TRBV6-1,-,TRBD1,TRBJ2-1,TGTGCCAGCACTTCACAGGGGTCCTACAATGAGCAGTTCTTC,CASTSQGSYNEQFF
TRBV11-1,many,-,TRBJ2-5,TGTGCCAGCAGCTCCCATCCGGACCTTCAAGAGACCCAGTACTTC,CASSSHPDLQETQYF
TRBV12-3/TRBV12-4,many,TRBD2,TRBJ2-7,TGTGCCAGCAGCCTAGCGGGGGGGCCGGGGGAGCAGTACTTC,CASSLAGGPGEQYF
TRBV6-1,few,-,TRBJ1-4,TGTGCCAGCAGTTTCGATTTTGGGGCCCTTAATGAAAAACTGTTTTTT,CASSFDFGALNEKLFF
TRBV12-3/TRBV12-4,few,-,TRBJ1-2,TGTGCCAGCAGGAAACTGGGGTATGGCTACACCTTC,CASRKLGYGYTF
TRBV10-1,many,TRBD2,TRBJ2-2,TGCGCCAGCAGGCCTACTAGCGGGAGAAACACCGGGGAGCTGTTTTTT,CASRPTSGRNTGELFF
TRBV7-2,many,TRBD2,TRBJ2-5,TGTGCCAGCAGCACACTAGCGGTCTCAGAGACCCAGTACTTC,CASSTLAVSETQYF
TRBV6-1,many,-,TRBJ2-3,TGTGCCAGCAGTCCCCGGGGGCCGGGTCCGCAGTATTTT,CASSPRGPGPQYF
TRBV5-1,few,TRBD2,TRBJ2-5,TGCGCCAGCACCTTTTCGGGGGGAGAAGAGACCCAGTACTTC,CASTFSGGEETQYF
TRBV5-1,many,TRBD1,TRBJ1-5,TGCGCCAGCAGCCCGGGGACAGGGGGCTTGGAGCCCCAGCATTTT,CASSPGTGGLEPQHF
TRBV12-3/TRBV12-4,-,TRBD1,TRBJ2-3,TGTGCCAGCAGTTTTCCCCCAGGGGGCGAATCAGATACGCAGTATTTT,CASSFPPGGESDTQYF
TRBV28,many,-,TRBJ2-7,TGTGCCAGCAGTTCCTTAGGACAGCTCCTCGAGCAGTACTTC,CASSSLGQLLEQYF
TRBV20-1,once,TRBD2,TRBJ2-1,TGCAGTGCTAGGCCCGCGGGACTAGCGGGAGGGGGACTCTACAATGAGCAGTTCTTC,CSARPAGLAGGGLYNEQFF
TRBV10-3,few,-,TRBJ2-4,TGTGCCATCAGTGAGCTCGAGGGGGCCAAAAACATTCAGTACTTC,CAISELEGAKNIQYF
TRBV27,-,-,TRBJ2-3,TGTGCCAGCAGTTTATGGGGGCGCGGCACAGATACGCAGTATTTT,CASSLWGRGTDTQYF
TRBV19,-,-,TRBJ1-1,TGTGCCAGTAGTCCCGCTTTTGTAGGCCTAAACACTGAAGCTTTCTTT,CASSPAFVGLNTEAFF
TRBV7-2,many,TRBD2,TRBJ2-5,TGTGCCAGCAGCTTAGTAGGTAGCGGGAGAAACCAAGAGACCCAGTACTTC,CASSLVGSGRNQETQYF
TRBV14,few,-,TRBJ1-6,TGTGCCAGCAGCCGAGGGGCCAATAATTCACCCCTCCACTTT,CASSRGANNSPLHF
TRBV7-3,many,-,TRBJ1-1,TGTGCCAGCAGCGCACTCGGGGAAGCGAACACTGAAGCTTTCTTT,CASSALGEANTEAFF
TRBV2,many,TRBD1,TRBJ1-1,TGTGCCAGCAGTGCTTCGGGACAGGCGTTCATGAACACTGAAGCTTTCTTT,CASSASGQAFMNTEAFF
TRBV7-2,many,TRBD2,TRBJ2-3,TGTGCCAGCAGCCTCGGACTAGCGGAGTTCCTATTCACAGATACGCAGTATTTT,CASSLGLAEFLFTDTQYF
TRBV6-2/TRBV6-3,many,TRBD2,TRBJ2-1,TGTGCCAGCAGTTACTCGTTGGGACTAAAACCATCGTACTACAATGAGCAGTTCTTC,CASSYSLGLKPSYYNEQFF
TRBV15,many,-,TRBJ1-1,TGTGCCACCAGCAGTTGGGGGCAGTTGAACACTGAAGCTTTCTTT,CATSSWGQLNTEAFF
TRBV20-1,-,TRBD1,TRBJ1-1,TGCAGTGCTAGAGATTGGGGACAGGGAAGCACTGAAGCTTTCTTT,CSARDWGQGSTEAFF
TRBV20-1,many,-,TRBJ2-5,TGCAGTGCTAGTCCGGACGGCCAAGAGACCCAGTACTTC,CSASPDGQETQYF
TRBV6-6,few,-,TRBJ2-2,TGTGCCAGCAGTTACGGCTTAGAAGGCCCCGGGGAGCTGTTTTTT,CASSYGLEGPGELFF
TRBV18,-,TRBD1,TRBJ1-1,TGTGCCAGCTCACCTCGGGGACAGGGGGCCCGTGTCACTGAAGCTTTCTTT,CASSPRGQGARVTEAFF
TRBV20-1,-,TRBD2,TRBJ2-7,TGCAGTGCTAGAGATAGAAGACTAGCGGGAATGTATTACGAGCAGTACTTC,CSARDRRLAGMYYEQYF
TRBV6-2/TRBV6-3,-,-,TRBJ2-7,TGTGCCAGCAGACCGTGGGGATCTGGCGGGGACTACGAGCAGTACTTC,CASRPWGSGGDYEQYF
TRBV5-1,few,TRBD1,TRBJ1-1,TGCGCCAGCAGCTGGCCGGGACAGGTGACTGAAGCTTTCTTT,CASSWPGQVTEAFF
TRBV10-3,many,TRBD1,TRBJ1-2,TGTGCCATCAGTGACCCGGGACAGGGGGCTGGGGGCTACACCTTC,CAISDPGQGAGGYTF
TRBV27,many,-,TRBJ1-2,TGTGCCAGCAGTGCGGGGGGCCGTGGCTACACCTTC,CASSAGGRGYTF
TRBV5-1,-,TRBD1,TRBJ1-6,TGCGCCAGCAGCTTGGCCGGACAGGGGTTCTCACCCCTCCACTTT,CASSLAGQGFSPLHF
TRBV19,-,TRBD2,TRBJ2-7,TGTGCCAGTAGTATATTAGCGGGAACCCTCCACGAGCAGTACTTC,CASSILAGTLHEQYF
TRBV5-5,few,-,TRBJ1-2,TGTGCCAGCAGCCAGGATCCGGGATGCGACTATGGCTACACCTTC,CASSQDPGCDYGYTF